The clone carrying this TCR beta chain was counted only a few times. Each CDR3 protein is one row after TCRdb ran MiXCR on the 5' RACE reads. The sample has hundreds of thousands of distinct CDR3 sequences; more than 5.5% are singletons. This sample was taken from a study of T cells after yellow fever vaccination. At the level of the study: The authors prepared low-cell-number fractions using SMART-Seq v4 Ultra Low Input.

Germline assignment: CDR1 MNHNS and CDR2 SASEGT. This CDR3 has 17 residues. J lost 0 bases, V lost 6 bases, and 7 bases had no gene match. This receptor was taken from a man aged 25-40 years who received the YFV17D yellow fever vaccine. The genes are TRBV6-1 and TRBJ2-7; 14 bases fit TRBD2. The sample was PBMCs, taken 5 days after the yellow fever booster vaccination. The CDR3 nucleotides read TGTGCCAGCAGCCGGACTAGCGGGAGGTCGGGCTCCTACGAGCAGTACTTC. Amino acids: CASSRTSGRSGSYEQYF.